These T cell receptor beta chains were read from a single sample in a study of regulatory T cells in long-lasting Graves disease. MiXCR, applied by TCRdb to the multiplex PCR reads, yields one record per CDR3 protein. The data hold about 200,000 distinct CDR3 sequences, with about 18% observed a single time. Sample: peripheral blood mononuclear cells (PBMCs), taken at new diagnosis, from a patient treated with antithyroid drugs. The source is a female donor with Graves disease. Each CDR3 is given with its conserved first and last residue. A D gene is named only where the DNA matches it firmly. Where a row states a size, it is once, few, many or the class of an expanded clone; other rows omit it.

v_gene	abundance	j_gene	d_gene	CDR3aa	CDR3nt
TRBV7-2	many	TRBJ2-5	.	CASSPAARGETQYF	TGTGCCAGCAGCCCGGCGGCCAGGGGAGAGACCCAGTACTTC
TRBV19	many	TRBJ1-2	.	CASSKGPANYGYTF	TGTGCCAGTAGTAAGGGCCCGGCTAACTATGGCTACACCTTC
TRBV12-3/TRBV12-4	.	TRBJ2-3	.	CASSSASGLGSNTQYF	TGTGCCAGCAGCTCAGCCAGCGGGCTTGGCTCTAATACGCAGTATTTT
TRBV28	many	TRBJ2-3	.	CASSLAPDTQYF	TGTGCCAGCAGTTTAGCACCAGATACGCAGTATTTT
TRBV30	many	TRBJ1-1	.	CAWSVTLSTEAFF	TGTGCCTGGAGTGTTACCTTAAGTACTGAAGCTTTCTTT
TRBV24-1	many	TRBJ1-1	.	CATSDSTGPRGVTEAFF	TGTGCCACCAGTGATTCGACGGGACCAAGGGGGGTCACTGAAGCTTTCTTT
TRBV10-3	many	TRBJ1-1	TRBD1	CAISTGQGEGAFF	TGTGCCATCAGCACCGGACAGGGGGAGGGAGCTTTCTTT
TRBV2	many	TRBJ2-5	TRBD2	CASRKRGYEETQYF	TGTGCCAGCCGTAAGCGGGGCTACGAAGAGACCCAGTACTTC
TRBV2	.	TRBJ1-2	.	CASSQRTAINYGYTF	TGTGCCAGCAGCCAGCGGACTGCGATTAACTATGGCTACACCTTC
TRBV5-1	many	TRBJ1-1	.	CASSLGAGVTNTEAFF	TGTGCCAGCAGCTTGGGGGCAGGGGTGACGAACACTGAAGCTTTCTTT
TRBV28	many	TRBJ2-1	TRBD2	CASSLGGLDEQFF	TGTGCCAGCAGTTTGGGGGGACTAGATGAGCAGTTCTTC
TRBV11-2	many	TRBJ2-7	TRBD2	CASSFWLGGAWHEQYF	TGTGCCAGCAGCTTCTGGCTCGGGGGGGCTTGGCACGAGCAGTACTTC
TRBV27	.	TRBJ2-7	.	CASMSLTTYEQYF	TGCGCCAGCATGTCCCTGACTACCTACGAGCAGTACTTC
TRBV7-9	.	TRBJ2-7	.	CASSLALGGSYEQYF	TGTGCCAGCAGCTTAGCGCTGGGGGGTTCCTACGAGCAGTACTTC
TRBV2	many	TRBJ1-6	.	CASSDISPLHF	TGTGCCAGCAGTGATATTTCACCCCTCCACTTT
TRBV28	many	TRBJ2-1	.	CASSLYSYNEQFF	TGTGCCAGCAGTTTATACTCGTACAATGAGCAGTTCTTC
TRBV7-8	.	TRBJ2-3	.	CASSLPTTGDTDTQYF	TGTGCCAGCAGCTTACCTACGACAGGAGACACAGATACGCAGTATTTT
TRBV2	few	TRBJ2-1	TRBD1	CASNSRTGGTYNEQFF	TGTGCCAGCAATAGCCGGACAGGGGGCACCTACAATGAGCAGTTCTTC
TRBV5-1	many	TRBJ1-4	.	CASSLAGGATNEKLFF	TGCGCCAGCAGCTTGGCCGGGGGGGCAACTAATGAAAAACTGTTTTTT
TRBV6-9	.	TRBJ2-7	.	CASSYSKAGHEQYF	TGTGCCAGCAGTTACTCGAAGGCGGGCCACGAGCAGTACTTC